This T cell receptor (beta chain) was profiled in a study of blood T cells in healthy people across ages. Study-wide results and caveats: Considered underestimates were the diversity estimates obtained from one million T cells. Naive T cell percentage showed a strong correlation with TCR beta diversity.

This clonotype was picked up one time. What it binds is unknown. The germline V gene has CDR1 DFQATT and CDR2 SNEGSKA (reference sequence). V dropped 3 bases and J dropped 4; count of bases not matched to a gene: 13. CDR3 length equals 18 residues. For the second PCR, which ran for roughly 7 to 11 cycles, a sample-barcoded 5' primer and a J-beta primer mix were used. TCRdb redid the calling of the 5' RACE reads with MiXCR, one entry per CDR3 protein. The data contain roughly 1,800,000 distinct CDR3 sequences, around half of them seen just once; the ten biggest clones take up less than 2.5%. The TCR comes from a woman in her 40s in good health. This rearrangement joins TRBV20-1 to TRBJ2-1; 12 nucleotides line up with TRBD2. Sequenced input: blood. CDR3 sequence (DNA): TGCAGTGCTAGGGATACTTCCGGACTAGCGGGGACGTACAATGAGCAGTTCTTC. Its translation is CSARDTSGLAGTYNEQFF.